This T cell receptor beta chain appears in the sequencing data of a study of regulatory T cells in long-lasting Graves disease. CDR1 is GTSNPN and CDR2 is SVGIG in the germline V gene (reference sequence). Trimming removed 1 base from V and 4 bases from J; junction bases left unmatched: 5. The CDR3 extends over 14 amino acids. Investigators prepared the TCR beta libraries by applying iRepertoire HTBI primers and Arm-PCR of CDR3 regions. Using its own MiXCR run on the multiplex PCR reads, TCRdb lists one record per CDR3 protein. The sample comprises approximately 400,000 distinct CDR3 sequences, about a quarter of which are singletons, and roughly 30% rests with the top ten. This clonotype turned up a few times. Time point specified: persistent/refractory GD, antithyroid drugs over 5 years with positive TRAb. The TCR library was made from RNA that had been extracted from PBMCs in TRIzol.

This receptor was taken from a female donor with Graves disease. The starting material was peripheral blood mononuclear cells (PBMCs), obtained when the disease was refractory, from a patient treated with antithyroid drugs. V usage is TRBV30 and J usage is TRBJ2-7, with 9 bases fitting TRBD1. CDR3 region: CAWSAETGGYEQYF. CDR3 nucleotides: TGTGCCTGGAGTGCCGAGACAGGGGGATACGAGCAGTACTTC.